The T cell receptor (beta chain) described here comes from a study of low-dose radiotherapy and immunotherapy resistance in tumors. Looking at the study overall: Cohort 1 was treated with 0.5 Gy per fraction at 2-week intervals, amounting to 6.5 Gy overall. Patients were treated with intravenous nivolumab at 240 mg every two weeks and were also dosed with ipilimumab at 1 mg/kg every six weeks.

The V gene lost 7 bases and the J gene lost 3 bases, with 17 bases spanning the gap. The CDR3 totals 14 residues. Germline CDR1 SGHRS, CDR2 YFSETQ. Described time point: after trial treatment. As to treatment: LDRT plus nivolumab, ipilimumab, low-dose cyclophosphamide and aspirin (RACIN trial). The donors' regimen was nivolumab, ipilimumab, aspirin, low-dose cyclophosphamide and low-dose radiotherapy. Covering alpha and beta chains, TRAV- and TRBV-specific primers were used for the first-strand cDNA. Over roughly 18 PCR cycles, TCRs were amplified from a constant-region primer and V-primer adapter. Researchers amplified the isolated mRNA using in vitro transcription. From the reads, TCRdb called clonotypes with MiXCR, one entry per CDR3 protein. The sample contains 65,000 to 85,000 distinct CDR3 sequences, less than 20% of which appear only once.

The TCR originated in a male donor with prostate cancer. The V call is TRBV5-1, the J call TRBJ2-7; possible D gene TRBD2, 6 bases. Sequenced material: PBMCs, taken after low-dose radiotherapy plus immunotherapy. CDR3 protein: CASSPGDRVYEQYF. In nucleotides, the CDR3 is TGCGCCAGCTCCCCGGGGGATAGAGTCTACGAGCAGTACTTC.